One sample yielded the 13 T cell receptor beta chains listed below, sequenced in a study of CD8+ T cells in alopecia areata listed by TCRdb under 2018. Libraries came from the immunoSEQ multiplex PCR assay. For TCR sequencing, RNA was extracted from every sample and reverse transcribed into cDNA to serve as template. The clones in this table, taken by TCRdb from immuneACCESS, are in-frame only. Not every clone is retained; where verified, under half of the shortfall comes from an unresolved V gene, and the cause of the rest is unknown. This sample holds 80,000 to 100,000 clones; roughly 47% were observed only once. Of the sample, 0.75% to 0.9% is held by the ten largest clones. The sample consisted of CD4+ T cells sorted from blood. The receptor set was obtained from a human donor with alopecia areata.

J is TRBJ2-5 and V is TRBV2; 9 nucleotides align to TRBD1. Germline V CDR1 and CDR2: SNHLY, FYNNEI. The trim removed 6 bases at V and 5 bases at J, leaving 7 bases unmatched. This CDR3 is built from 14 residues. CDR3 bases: TGTGCCAGCAGGACCGGGACAGGGAGTGAGACCCAGTACTTC. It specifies CASRTGTGSETQYF.

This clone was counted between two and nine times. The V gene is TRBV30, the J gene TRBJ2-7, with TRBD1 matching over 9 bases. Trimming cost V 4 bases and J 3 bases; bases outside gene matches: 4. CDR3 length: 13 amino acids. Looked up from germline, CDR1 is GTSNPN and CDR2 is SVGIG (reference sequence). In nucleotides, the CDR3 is TGTGCCTGGATACAGGGGGCGGGCTACGAGCAGTACTTC. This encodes CAWIQGAGYEQYF.

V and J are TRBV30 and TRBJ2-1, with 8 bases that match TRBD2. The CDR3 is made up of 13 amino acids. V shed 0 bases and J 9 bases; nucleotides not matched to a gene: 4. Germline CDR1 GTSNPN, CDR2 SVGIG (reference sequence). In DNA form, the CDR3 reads TGTGCCTGGAGTGTACAGCGGGAGAGTGAGCAGTTCTTC. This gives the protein CAWSVQRESEQFF.

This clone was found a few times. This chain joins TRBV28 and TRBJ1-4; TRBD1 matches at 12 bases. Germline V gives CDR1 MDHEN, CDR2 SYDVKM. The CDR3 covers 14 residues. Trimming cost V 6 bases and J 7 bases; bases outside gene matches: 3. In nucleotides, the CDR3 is TGTGCCAGCAGCCGGGACAGGGGGCGTGAAAAACTGTTTTTT. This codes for CASSRDRGREKLFF.

CDR3 nucleotides: TGCGCCAGCAGCTTAGAAGTAAAAACGCCGCCCCACGAGCAGTACTTC. It codes for CASSLEVKTPPHEQYF. This chain uses TRBV5-1 with TRBJ2-7; D uncertain. CDR1 and CDR2 (germline): SGHRS, YFSETQ. The CDR3 is made up of 16 amino acids. V lost 2 bases to trimming and J lost 5 bases, with 20 bases between them. Full variable domain (remainder filled in from reference TRBV5-1 and TRBJ2-7): KAGVTQTPRYLIKTRGQQVTLSCSPISGHRSVSWYQQTPGQGLQFLFEYFSETQRNKGNFPGRFSGRQFSNSRSEMNVSTLELGDSALYLCASSLEVKTPPHEQYFGPGTRLTVT.

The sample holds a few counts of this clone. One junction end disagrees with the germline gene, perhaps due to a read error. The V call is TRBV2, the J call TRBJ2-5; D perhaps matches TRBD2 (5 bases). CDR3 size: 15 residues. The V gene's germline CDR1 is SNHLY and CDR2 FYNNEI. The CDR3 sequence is CASGEEGPERETQYF. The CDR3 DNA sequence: TGTGCCAGCGGTGAGGAAGGGCCTGAGCGGGAGACCCAGTACTTC.

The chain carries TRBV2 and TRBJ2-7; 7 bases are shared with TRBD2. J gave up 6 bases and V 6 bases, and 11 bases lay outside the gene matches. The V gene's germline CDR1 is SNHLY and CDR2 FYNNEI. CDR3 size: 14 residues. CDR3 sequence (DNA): TGTGCCAGCAGGGGAGGGGCTCTCGGCGTCGAGCAGTACTTC. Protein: CASRGGALGVEQYF.

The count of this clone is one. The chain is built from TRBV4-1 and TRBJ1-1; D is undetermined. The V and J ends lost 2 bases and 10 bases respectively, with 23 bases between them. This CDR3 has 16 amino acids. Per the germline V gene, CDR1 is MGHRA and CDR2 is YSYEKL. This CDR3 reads CASSQPGRRHERVAFF. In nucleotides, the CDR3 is TGCGCCAGCAGCCAACCCGGACGGAGACACGAACGGGTAGCTTTCTTT.

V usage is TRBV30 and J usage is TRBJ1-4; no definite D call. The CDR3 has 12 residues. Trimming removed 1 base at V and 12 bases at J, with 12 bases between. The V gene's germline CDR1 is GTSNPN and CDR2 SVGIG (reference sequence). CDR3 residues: CAWSAPRFELFF. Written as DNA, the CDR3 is TGTGCCTGGAGTGCACCTCGTTTTGAACTGTTTTTT.

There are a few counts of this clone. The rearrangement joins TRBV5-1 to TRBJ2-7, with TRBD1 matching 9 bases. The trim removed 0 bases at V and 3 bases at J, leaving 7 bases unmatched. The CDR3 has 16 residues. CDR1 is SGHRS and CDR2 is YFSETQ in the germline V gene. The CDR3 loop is CASSLAQRQGDYEQYF. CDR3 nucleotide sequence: TGCGCCAGCAGCTTGGCCCAACGACAGGGGGACTACGAGCAGTACTTC.

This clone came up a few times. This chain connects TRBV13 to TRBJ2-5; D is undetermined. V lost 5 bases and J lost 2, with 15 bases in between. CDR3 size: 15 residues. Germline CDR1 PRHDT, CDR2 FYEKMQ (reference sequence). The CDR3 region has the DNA TGTGCCAGCAGCCCAGATGGATTCAAGCAAGAGACCCAGTACTTC. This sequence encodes CASSPDGFKQETQYF.

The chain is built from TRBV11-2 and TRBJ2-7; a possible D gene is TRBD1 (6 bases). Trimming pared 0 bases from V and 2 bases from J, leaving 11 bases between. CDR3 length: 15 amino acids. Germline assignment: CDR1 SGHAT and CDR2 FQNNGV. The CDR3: CASSLDSQGTYEQYF. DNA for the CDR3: TGTGCCAGCAGCTTAGATAGCCAGGGGACCTACGAGCAGTACTTC.

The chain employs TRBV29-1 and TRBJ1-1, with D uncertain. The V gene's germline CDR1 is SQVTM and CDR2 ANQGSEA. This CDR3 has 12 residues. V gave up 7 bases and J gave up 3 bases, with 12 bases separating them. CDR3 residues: CSASRGDTEAFF. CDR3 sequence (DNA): TGCAGCGCTTCTCGGGGAGACACTGAAGCTTTCTTT.